The 26 T cell receptor beta chains given below trace back to one sample, sequenced in a study of OX40 agonist ivuxolimab in advanced cancers. TCRdb's copy holds only in-frame clones and misses some; the assay was immunoSEQ multiplex PCR. Of 77,000 or so clones detected, more than 75% appear once; the ten largest clones hold more than 0.3%. Sequenced here: CD4+ or CD8+ T cells sorted from blood, sampled in a trial of the OX40 agonist ivuxolimab. Receptors were obtained from an adult with an advanced solid tumor such as melanoma, head and neck, liver or kidney cancer.

The chain joins TRBV27 to TRBJ2-1; D is tentatively TRBD1 or TRBD2 (5 bases each). V was pared by 1 base and J by 0 bases, with 13 bases between. The CDR3 has 17 amino acids. Germline V lookup: CDR1 MNHEY, CDR2 SMNVEV (reference sequence). The DNA for the CDR3 is TGTGCCAGCAGTTTATTCGGGACGGGGAGCTCCTACAATGAGCAGTTCTTC. As protein: CASSLFGTGSSYNEQFF.

The chain carries TRBV19 and TRBJ1-1; 8 bases align to TRBD1. The CDR3 has 13 amino acids. CDR1 LNHDA and CDR2 SQIVND come from the germline V gene (reference sequence). V was pared by 8 bases and J by 2 bases, with 4 bases of the junction left unmatched. DNA of the CDR3: TGTGCCAGTGGGACAGGAAGAAACACTGAAGCTTTCTTT. Its protein product is CASGTGRNTEAFF.

This rearrangement joins TRBV9 to TRBJ2-4, with a possible D match to TRBD2 (5 bases). The V gene's germline CDR1 is SGDLS and CDR2 YYNGEE. The CDR3 sequence is 15 residues long. The V end was cut by 0 bases, the J end by 1 base, with 8 bases between. CDR3 sequence reads: CASSVAGSAKNIQYF. CDR3 nucleotide sequence: TGTGCCAGCAGCGTAGCGGGGAGCGCCAAAAACATTCAGTACTTC.

The gene calls are TRBV11-3 and TRBJ2-6, with TRBD1 identical over 7 bases. The CDR3 consists of 15 residues. The V gene's germline CDR1 is SGHNT and CDR2 YENEEA. V shed 5 bases, J shed 2 bases, and the junction held 3 bases outside the gene matches. CDR3 protein: CASSLGQAGANVLTF. The CDR3 DNA sequence: TGTGCCAGCAGCCTCGGACAGGCTGGGGCCAACGTCCTGACTTTC.

The chain joins TRBV30 to TRBJ1-5; D call uncertain. The CDR3 length is 13 residues. The germline V gene encodes CDR1 GTSNPN and CDR2 SVGIG (reference sequence). Trimming removed 0 bases at V and 4 bases at J, with 7 bases between. Written as DNA, the CDR3 is TGTGCCTGGAGTGTGACCGGTAATCAGCCCCAGCATTTT. Its protein product is CAWSVTGNQPQHF.

The V and J genes are TRBV28 and TRBJ1-5, with a possible D match to TRBD1 (6 bases). This CDR3 contains 16 residues. Germline CDR1 MDHEN, CDR2 SYDVKM. The ends were cut back, 3 bases at V and 2 bases at J, with 14 bases in the middle. The DNA of the CDR3 is TGTGCCAGCAGTTTGCAACAGGGAATGGGCAATCAGCCCCAGCATTTT. It encodes CASSLQQGMGNQPQHF.

The chain employs TRBV7-9 and TRBJ1-1; D ambiguous. Germline CDR1 SEHNR, CDR2 FQNEAQ (reference sequence). V lost 2 bases to trimming and J lost 4 bases, with 8 bases between them. This CDR3 is 13 amino acids long. CDR3 nucleotide sequence: TGTGCCAGCAGCTTAATGGGGAGCACTGAAGCTTTCTTT. This sequence encodes CASSLMGSTEAFF.

V usage is TRBV14 and J usage is TRBJ2-1; perhaps TRBD2 as D (6 bases). The CDR3 runs 13 residues. V gave up 10 bases and J gave up 2 bases, with 12 bases separating them. Germline V lookup: CDR1 SGHDN, CDR2 FVKESK. CDR3 DNA sequence: TGTGCCACCGGCCGGGGGACCTACAATGAGCAGTTCTTC. It specifies CATGRGTYNEQFF.

V usage is TRBV6-5 and J usage is TRBJ1-6; D remains ambiguous. The V end lost 6 bases, the J end lost 5 bases, and 8 bases lay between the germline ends. CDR3 length: 13 amino acids. Germline CDR1 and CDR2: MNHEY and SVGAGI. The CDR3 region has the DNA TGTGCCAGCAGCGCCACAGATAATTCACCCCTCCACTTT. Residues: CASSATDNSPLHF.

This rearrangement joins TRBV6-5 to TRBJ1-4; D perhaps matches TRBD1 (6 bases). Germline V gene lookup returns CDR1 MNHEY and CDR2 SVGAGI. This CDR3 contains 15 residues. V lost 10 bases, J lost 7 bases, and 22 bases lay in between. The CDR3 bases are TGTGCCACCCGGGGGCACGCCGGGATAAGTGAAAAACTGTTTTTT. Translated, it gives CATRGHAGISEKLFF.

V and J are TRBV19 and TRBJ2-5; perhaps D is TRBD1 or TRBD2 (5 bases each). This CDR3 has 13 residues. Trimming shortened V by 8 bases and J by 2 bases, and 12 bases separated the two germline ends. In germline, CDR1 is LNHDA, CDR2 SQIVND (reference sequence). The CDR3 DNA reads as TGTGCCAGTGCCCGGGGCCCACAAGAGACCCAGTACTTC. This gives the protein CASARGPQETQYF.

This clone was recorded once. V is TRBV5-1 and J is TRBJ2-7; D is ambiguous. This CDR3 has 12 residues. The germline gives CDR1 SGHRS, CDR2 YFSETQ. V dropped 3 bases and J dropped 5 bases, with 9 bases sitting between them. CDR3 in DNA: TGCGCCAGCAGCTCAGTCCTCCACGAGCAGTACTTC. This gives the protein CASSSVLHEQYF.

The V call is TRBV5-1, the J call TRBJ1-2; D gene ambiguous. Germline V gene data show CDR1 as SGHRS and CDR2 as YFSETQ. V was cut by 5 bases and J by 2 bases, with 13 bases left in between. The CDR3 is 14 amino acids. Here the CDR3 reads CASSPGWPNYGYTF. CDR3 in DNA: TGCGCCAGCAGTCCCGGGTGGCCCAACTATGGCTACACCTTC.

This chain links TRBV18 with TRBJ2-1; D tentatively fits TRBD1 or TRBD2 (5 bases each). CDR3 size: 14 residues. Germline CDR1 and CDR2: KGHSH and LQKENI. Trimming left V 1 base short and J 6 bases short, with 10 bases between. Here the CDR3 reads CASSPQGSTNEQFF. The CDR3 DNA reads as TGTGCCAGCTCACCACAGGGGAGCACCAATGAGCAGTTCTTC.

This chain joins TRBV5-1 and TRBJ2-2, with 11 bases matching TRBD1. Trimming took 6 bases from V and 5 from J; bases not matched to a gene: 12. Germline values: CDR1 SGHRS, CDR2 YFSETQ. The CDR3 runs 17 residues. The CDR3 loop reads CASIPAPGTGGTGELFF. The DNA of the CDR3 is TGCGCCAGCATCCCGGCCCCCGGGACAGGGGGGACCGGGGAGCTGTTTTTT.

V and J are TRBV19 and TRBJ2-7, with TRBD2 as a possible D gene (6 bases). The CDR3 has 13 amino acids. Germline V lookup: CDR1 LNHDA, CDR2 SQIVND (reference sequence). The V end lost 10 bases, the J end lost 4 bases, and 17 bases lay between the germline ends. In DNA, the CDR3 is TGTGCCACCACGGGGGAGGTTGGATACGAGCAGTACTTC. It specifies CATTGEVGYEQYF.

V and J are TRBV20-1 and TRBJ2-5; D gene ambiguous. Trimming removed 0 bases from V and 5 bases from J, with 4 bases in between. This CDR3 is 11 amino acids long. Germline V gene data show CDR1 as DFQATT and CDR2 as SNEGSKA (reference sequence). As DNA, the CDR3 is TGCAGTGCTAGAGAATCTGAGACCCAGTACTTC. It specifies CSARESETQYF.

The rearrangement links TRBV6-5 to TRBJ1-1; no reliable D call. Germline values: CDR1 MNHEY, CDR2 SVGAGI. Trimming took off 0 bases at V and 2 bases at J, with 10 bases between the two ends. CDR3 length equals 15 residues. CDR3 sequence: CASSYSADPNTEAFF. The CDR3 bases are TGTGCCAGCAGTTACTCGGCGGATCCCAACACTGAAGCTTTCTTT.

The chain has TRBV4-2 and TRBJ1-4, with D maybe TRBD1 (5 bases). The CDR3 is 16 residues long. Germline V gene data show CDR1 as LGHNA and CDR2 as YNFKEQ. V was cut by 4 bases and J by 3 bases, with 15 bases left in between. Here the CDR3 DNA reads TGTGCCAGCAGCCCGCGGTTGACAGTTTCTAATGAAAAACTGTTTTTT. This translates into CASSPRLTVSNEKLFF.

The rearrangement uses TRBV14 and TRBJ2-7; D gene unclear. The CDR3 length is 11 residues. CDR1 and CDR2 from the germline V gene are SGHDN and FVKESK. V was trimmed by 2 bases and J by 7 bases, leaving 6 bases between them. The CDR3 spells CASSQLSEQYF. The CDR3 coding sequence is TGTGCCAGCAGCCAACTTTCGGAGCAGTACTTC.

The CDR3 reads CASSGGLRLASGANVLTF. CDR3 nucleotide sequence: TGTGCCAGCAGCGGAGGCCTGCGACTAGCGTCCGGGGCCAACGTCCTGACTTTC. The rearrangement joins TRBV9 to TRBJ2-6; 8 bases fit TRBD2. This CDR3 contains 18 residues. The germline V gene encodes CDR1 SGDLS and CDR2 YYNGEE. Trimming removed 3 bases from V and 4 bases from J; junction bases left unmatched: 12.

This sequence joins TRBV27 and TRBJ1-3; perhaps TRBD1 as D (5 bases). The CDR3 covers 15 residues. In germline, CDR1 is MNHEY, CDR2 SMNVEV (reference sequence). The ends were cut back, 2 bases at V and 4 bases at J, with 12 bases in the middle. This CDR3 is CASSLGTAVGNTIYF. DNA for the CDR3: TGTGCCAGCAGTTTAGGGACGGCGGTAGGAAACACCATATATTTT.

This clone was seen only a few times. This rearrangement joins TRBV2 to TRBJ1-6, with unresolved D. The germline V and J ends were trimmed by 4 bases and 8 bases, with 6 bases remaining between them. This CDR3 has 12 residues. Germline values: CDR1 SNHLY, CDR2 FYNNEI. CDR3 DNA sequence: TGTGCCAGCAGTGTTGGGGATTCACCCCTCCACTTT. Protein sequence: CASSVGDSPLHF.

The chain uses TRBV27 and TRBJ2-5; 8 bases align to TRBD1. Germline V lookup: CDR1 MNHEY, CDR2 SMNVEV (reference sequence). The CDR3 extends over 18 amino acids. V trimming: 6 bases; J trimming: 0 bases; junction bases outside the gene matches: 15. CDR3 residues: CASRQGTGLEQYQETQYF. DNA of the CDR3: TGTGCCAGCAGACAAGGGACAGGACTCGAACAGTACCAAGAGACCCAGTACTTC.

This chain connects TRBV7-9 to TRBJ2-7; TRBD2 agrees at 7 bases. V was pared by 4 bases and J by 4 bases, with 7 bases of the junction left unmatched. Germline V gene lookup returns CDR1 SEHNR and CDR2 FQNEAQ (reference sequence). CDR3 length: 14 residues. The CDR3 sequence is CASSSQIGGYEQYF. CDR3 sequence (DNA): TGTGCCAGCAGCTCACAGATCGGGGGGTACGAGCAGTACTTC.

V usage is TRBV7-9 and J usage is TRBJ2-1; D perhaps matches TRBD2 (6 bases). Between the trimmed V and J ends, which lost 11 bases and 8 bases, there was a span of 34 bases. Per germline, CDR1 SEHNR and CDR2 FQNEAQ (reference sequence). The CDR3 runs to 18 residues. CDR3 coding DNA: TGTGCCCTCGGAGGTCGCGGGACCGTAAACTCCTACATAGATGAGCAGTTCTTC. Encoded protein: CALGGRGTVNSYIDEQFF.